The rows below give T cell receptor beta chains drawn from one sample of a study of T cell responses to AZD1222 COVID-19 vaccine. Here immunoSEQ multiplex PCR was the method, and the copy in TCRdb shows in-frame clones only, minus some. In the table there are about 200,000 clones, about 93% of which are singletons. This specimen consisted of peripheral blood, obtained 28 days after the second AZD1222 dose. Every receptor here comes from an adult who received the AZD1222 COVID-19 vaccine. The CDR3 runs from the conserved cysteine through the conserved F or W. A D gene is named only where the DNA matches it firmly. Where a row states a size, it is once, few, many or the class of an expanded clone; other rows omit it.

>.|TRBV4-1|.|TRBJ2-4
CASSQVPGGQVLAKNIQYF
TGCGCCAGCAGCCAAGTCCCGGGGGGCCAGGTTCTAGCCAAAAACATTCAGTACTTC
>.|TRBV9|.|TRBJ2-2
CASSETGVGELFF
TGTGCCAGCAGCGAAACCGGGGTCGGGGAGCTGTTTTTT
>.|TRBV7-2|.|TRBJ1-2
CASRAGQGNYGYTF
TGTGCCAGCAGGGCAGGGCAGGGGAACTATGGCTACACCTTC
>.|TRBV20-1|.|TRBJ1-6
CSASPQSSYNSPLHF
TGCAGTGCTAGTCCCCAGAGCTCCTATAATTCACCCCTCCACTTT
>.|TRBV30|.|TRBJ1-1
CAWRRQPMNTEAFF
TGTGCCTGGAGGAGACAACCCATGAACACTGAAGCTTTCTTT
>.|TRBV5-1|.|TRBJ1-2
CASSLGSNSHYGYTF
TGCGCCAGCAGCTTGGGTTCGAACAGCCACTATGGCTACACCTTC
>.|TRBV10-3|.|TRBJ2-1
CAISKWVGMSRGTYNEQFF
TGTGCCATCAGCAAGTGGGTAGGGATGAGTAGGGGCACCTACAATGAGCAGTTCTTC
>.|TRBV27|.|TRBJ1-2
CASSSRRDYGYTF
TGTGCCAGCAGTTCTCGGCGTGACTATGGCTACACCTTC
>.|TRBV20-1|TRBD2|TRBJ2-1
CSASEPGLAGVSRFF
TGCAGTGCTAGTGAACCTGGCCTAGCGGGGGTTTCGCGGTTCTTC
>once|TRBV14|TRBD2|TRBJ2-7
CASSFQRRGGEQYF
TGTGCCAGCAGCTTTCAGAGGCGGGGGGGAGAGCAGTACTTC
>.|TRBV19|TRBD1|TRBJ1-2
CASVDRGNGYTF
TGTGCCAGTGTTGACAGGGGAAATGGCTACACCTTC
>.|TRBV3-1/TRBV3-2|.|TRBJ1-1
CASRRRQADPPEAFF
TGTGCCAGCAGACGGCGACAGGCGGATCCACCTGAAGCTTTCTTT
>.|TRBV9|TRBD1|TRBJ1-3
CASRDSNSGNTIYF
TGTGCCAGCCGGGACAGTAACTCTGGAAACACCATATATTTT
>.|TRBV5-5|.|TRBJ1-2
CASSLDSDNYGYTF
TGTGCCAGCAGCTTAGATTCCGATAACTATGGCTACACCTTC
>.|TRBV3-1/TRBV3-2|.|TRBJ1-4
CASSQKGFGEKLFF
TGTGCCAGCAGCCAAAAGGGGTTTGGGGAAAAACTGTTTTTT
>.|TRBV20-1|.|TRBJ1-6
CSASCSRHLGGPYNSPLHF
TGCAGTGCTAGTTGCAGTAGGCACCTCGGGGGCCCCTATAATTCACCCCTCCACTTT
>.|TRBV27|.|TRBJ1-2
CASRKGGDYGYTF
TGTGCCAGCAGAAAGGGGGGGGACTATGGCTACACCTTC
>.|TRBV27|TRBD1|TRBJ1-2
CASSLRPSATGAYGYTF
TGTGCCAGCAGTTTACGCCCCTCCGCGACAGGGGCCTATGGCTACACCTTC
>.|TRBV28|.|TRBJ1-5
CASRADLNQPQHF
TGTGCCAGCAGGGCAGACCTGAATCAGCCCCAGCATTTT
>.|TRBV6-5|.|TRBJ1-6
CASSFYGDYNSPLHF
TGTGCCAGCAGTTTCTACGGGGATTATAATTCACCCCTCCACTTT
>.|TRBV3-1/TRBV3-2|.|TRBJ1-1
CASSHPPLGFTEAFF
TGTGCCAGCAGCCACCCCCCGCTGGGGTTCACTGAAGCTTTCTTT
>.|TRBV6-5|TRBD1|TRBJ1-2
CASSRYPGQIYGYTF
TGTGCCAGCAGTCGGTACCCGGGACAGATCTATGGCTACACCTTC
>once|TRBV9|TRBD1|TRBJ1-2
CASAEHRETGEPPGSYTF
TGTGCCAGCGCAGAACACAGAGAGACAGGGGAACCGCCTGGAAGCTACACCTTC
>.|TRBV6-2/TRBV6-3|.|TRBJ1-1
CASSRTPEGMNTEAFF
TGTGCCAGCAGCCGGACTCCCGAAGGGATGAACACTGAAGCTTTCTTT
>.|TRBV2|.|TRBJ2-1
CASTGDSSYNEQFF
TGTGCCAGCACCGGGGATAGCTCCTACAATGAGCAGTTCTTC
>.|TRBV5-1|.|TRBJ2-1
CASSSRRRQTYNEQFF
TGCGCCAGCAGCAGCCGCAGAAGGCAGACCTACAATGAGCAGTTCTTC
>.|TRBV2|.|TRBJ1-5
CASSEAGTSFNQPQHF
TGTGCCAGCAGTGAAGCAGGAACATCCTTCAATCAGCCCCAGCATTTT
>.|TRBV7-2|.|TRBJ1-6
CASSLDIRALNSPLHF
TGTGCCAGCAGCTTAGATATACGGGCCCTTAATTCACCCCTCCACTTT
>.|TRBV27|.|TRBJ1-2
CASSSRGPGSQISYGYTF
TGTGCCAGCAGTTCCCGGGGACCAGGGTCCCAGATATCATATGGCTACACCTTC
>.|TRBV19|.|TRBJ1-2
CASRPIVRAQGYTF
TGTGCCAGTAGGCCTATAGTGCGGGCGCAGGGCTACACCTTC
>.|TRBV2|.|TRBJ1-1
CASSESAGELNTEAFF
TGTGCCAGCAGTGAGTCGGCAGGGGAGTTGAACACTGAAGCTTTCTTT
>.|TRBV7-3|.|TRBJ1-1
CASSSTQGGEAFF
TGTGCCAGCAGCTCCACCCAGGGAGGTGAAGCTTTCTTT
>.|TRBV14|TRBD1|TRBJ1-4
CASKGGPNEKLFF
TGTGCCAGCAAAGGGGGCCCTAATGAAAAACTGTTTTTT
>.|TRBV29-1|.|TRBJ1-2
CSVVTHGTYSYYGYTF
TGCAGCGTTGTAACTCATGGGACGTACTCCTACTATGGCTACACCTTC
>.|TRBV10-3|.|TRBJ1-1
CASVGQEAFF
TGTGCCTCGGTCGGACAGGAAGCTTTCTTT
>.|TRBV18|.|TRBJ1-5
CASSGAGGNQPQHF
TGTGCCAGCTCAGGAGCAGGGGGCAATCAGCCCCAGCATTTT
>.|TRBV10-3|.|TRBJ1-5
CAITADNSNQPQHF
TGTGCCATCACCGCAGATAATAGCAATCAGCCCCAGCATTTT
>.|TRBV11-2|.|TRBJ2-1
CASSPNSGNEQFF
TGTGCCAGCAGCCCCAATTCGGGTAATGAGCAGTTCTTC
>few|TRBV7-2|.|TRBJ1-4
CASSLAGGLVEKLFF
TGTGCCAGCAGCTTAGCGGGGGGGCTTGTTGAAAAACTGTTTTTT
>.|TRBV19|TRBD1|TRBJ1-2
CATSRGSYGYTF
TGTGCCACCAGCAGGGGGTCCTATGGCTACACCTTC
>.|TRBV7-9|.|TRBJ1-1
CASSSGLVNTEAFF
TGTGCCAGCAGCTCGGGACTCGTGAACACTGAAGCTTTCTTT
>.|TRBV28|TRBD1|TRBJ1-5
CASSGQGYQPQHF
TGTGCCAGCAGCGGACAGGGGTACCAGCCCCAGCATTTT